A single sample gave rise to the 30 T cell receptor beta chains below, sequenced in a study of siplizumab effects on memory and regulatory T cells. This table comes from immunoSEQ multiplex PCR, and its TCRdb copy is limited to in-frame clones, with some not included. The profile shows over 100,000 clones, 92% of them singletons. Specimen: CD4+ T cells sorted from blood. All receptors come from a human donor in good health.

The chain has TRBV21-1 and TRBJ2-2. TRBV21-1 is listed as a pseudogene. The CDR3 extends over 16 amino acids. For the CDR3, the DNA is TGTGCCAGCAGCAATTTGGAAAGAAGTAACACCGGGGAGCTGTTTTTT. Protein: CASSNLERSNTGELFF.

The genes are TRBV28 and TRBJ2-1; D not certain. CDR3 size: 15 residues. The germline gives CDR1 MDHEN, CDR2 SYDVKM. Trimming removed 6 bases from V and 7 bases from J, with 19 bases in between. The CDR3 sequence is CASSRPVIAANEQFF. DNA of the CDR3: TGTGCCAGCAGCCGGCCGGTTATAGCTGCGAATGAGCAGTTCTTC.

The chain employs TRBV7-9 and TRBJ2-1; D is undetermined. This CDR3 has 15 amino acids. V was pared by 3 bases and J by 4 bases, with 13 bases between. Germline CDR1 reads SEHNR; CDR2 reads FQNEAQ (reference sequence). The CDR3 sequence is CASSFDQRLYNEQFF. The DNA for the CDR3 is TGTGCCAGCAGCTTCGATCAACGACTTTACAATGAGCAGTTCTTC.

This chain joins TRBV9 and TRBJ2-7, with D maybe TRBD2 (6 bases). V was trimmed by 4 bases and J by 2 bases, leaving 13 bases between them. Per germline, CDR1 SGDLS and CDR2 YYNGEE. This CDR3 has 14 amino acids. CDR3 protein: CASSLGLLAYEQYF. CDR3 nucleotide sequence: TGTGCCAGCAGCTTGGGACTGTTAGCCTACGAGCAGTACTTC.

The chain couples TRBV5-1 to TRBJ2-3; no clear D. The ends were cut back, 8 bases at V and 4 bases at J, with 8 bases in the middle. CDR1 and CDR2 from the germline V gene are SGHRS and YFSETQ. The length of the CDR3 is 11 residues. In DNA form, the CDR3 reads TGCGCCAGGCAGCGCGCAGATACGCAGTATTTT. Protein: CARQRADTQYF.

The chain is built from TRBV30 and TRBJ1-1; D may be TRBD1 (5 bases). The V end lost 4 bases, the J end lost 0 bases, and 6 bases lay between the germline ends. The length of the CDR3 is 12 residues. Germline V CDR1 and CDR2: GTSNPN, SVGIG (reference sequence). CDR3 coding DNA: TGTGCCTGGACAGGGATGAACACTGAAGCTTTCTTT. It encodes CAWTGMNTEAFF.

This chain links TRBV7-2 with TRBJ2-7; 12 positions agree with TRBD1. Germline assignment: CDR1 SGHTA and CDR2 FQGNSA. The CDR3 has 17 amino acids. V lost 2 bases and J lost 6; bases outside the gene matches: 11. Here the CDR3 DNA reads TGTGCCAGCAGCTTATTCTTCCGGGACAGGGGGCGAGGCGAGCAGTACTTC. Translation gives CASSLFFRDRGRGEQYF.

The rearrangement uses TRBV5-1 and TRBJ2-4, with unresolved D. The V gene lost 1 base and the J gene lost 6 bases, with 11 bases spanning the gap. Germline assignment: CDR1 SGHRS and CDR2 YFSETQ. CDR3 size: 14 residues. CDR3 protein: CASSLSRRTNIQYF. In nucleotides, the CDR3 is TGCGCCAGCAGCTTGAGTAGACGGACAAACATTCAGTACTTC.

The V call is TRBV19, the J call TRBJ2-1; TRBD1 might be the D (6 bases). V was trimmed by 3 bases and J by 8 bases, leaving 20 bases between them. Germline CDR1 and CDR2: LNHDA and SQIVND (reference sequence). CDR3 length: 16 amino acids. The CDR3 loop is CASSIKTGPLNDEQFF. CDR3 DNA sequence: TGTGCCAGTAGTATTAAAACAGGGCCTCTCAACGATGAGCAGTTCTTC.

The chain carries TRBV27 and TRBJ1-1; 8 nucleotides agree with TRBD1. Trimming removed 5 bases from V and 1 base from J; junction bases left unmatched: 6. The CDR3 is 15 residues long. From germline, CDR1 is MNHEY and CDR2 SMNVEV (reference sequence). In nucleotides, the CDR3 is TGTGCCAGCAGTACCCGACAGGGGACGAACACTGAAGCTTTCTTT. It translates to CASSTRQGTNTEAFF.

The chain is built from TRBV27 and TRBJ2-5, with 7 bases lining up with TRBD1. The germline gives CDR1 MNHEY, CDR2 SMNVEV (reference sequence). The CDR3 runs to 16 residues. Trimming cost V 5 bases and J 2 bases; bases outside gene matches: 11. The CDR3 DNA is TGTGCCAGCAGTAATTCCCCCCCGGGACAGCAAGAGACCCAGTACTTC. Residues: CASSNSPPGQQETQYF.

The V and J genes are TRBV7-2 and TRBJ2-7; D gene ambiguous. The CDR3 runs 17 residues. Trimming pared 3 bases from V and 2 bases from J, leaving 20 bases between. Germline CDR1 reads SGHTA; CDR2 reads FQGNSA. The CDR3 nucleotides are TGTGCCAGCAGCTTCCATTACCAGGACCCCAAAACCTACGAGCAGTACTTC. The encoded protein is CASSFHYQDPKTYEQYF. The full variable domain, completed using reference TRBV7-2 and TRBJ2-7, is GAGVSQSPSNKVTEKGKDVELRCDPISGHTALYWYRQSLGQGLEFLIYFQGNSAPDKSGLPSDRFSAERTGGSVSTLTIQRTQQEDSAVYLCASSFHYQDPKTYEQYFGPGTRLTVT.

This clone has only one observation. This chain connects TRBV6-1 to TRBJ2-1; D ambiguous. Between the trimmed V and J ends, which lost 11 bases and 7 bases, there was a span of 15 bases. Germline CDR1 is MNHNS and CDR2 is SASEGT. CDR3 length equals 12 residues. CDR3 nucleotides: TGTGCCGTACAGCGCTTCGGAAATGAGCAGTTCTTC. Encoded protein: CAVQRFGNEQFF.

The chain uses TRBV19 and TRBJ2-1; the match to TRBD1 covers 7 bases. This CDR3 spans 16 amino acids. The germline V gene has CDR1 LNHDA and CDR2 SQIVND (reference sequence). With V trimmed by 6 bases and J by 10 bases, 18 bases remained unmatched. The CDR3: CASRSIQGTRVREQFF. In DNA, the CDR3 is TGTGCCAGTAGATCCATACAGGGGACCCGGGTCCGGGAGCAGTTCTTC.

The chain has TRBV6-1 and TRBJ1-5, with a possible D match to TRBD1 (6 bases). V was shortened by 5 bases and J by 5 bases, with 13 bases between the two germline ends. The CDR3 consists of 14 residues. Germline loops: CDR1 MNHNS, CDR2 SASEGT. The CDR3 bases are TGTGCCAGCAGTCCCACGAGGGGGGATCAGCCCCAGCATTTT. Translation: CASSPTRGDQPQHF.

The V gene is TRBV6-5, the J gene TRBJ1-1, with 7 nucleotides matching TRBD1. J lost 0 bases, V lost 6 bases, and 7 bases had no gene match. The CDR3 extends over 15 amino acids. The germline CDR1 and CDR2 sequences are MNHEY and SVGAGI. Here the CDR3 DNA reads TGTGCCAGCAGATCTCCACAGGGGATGAACACTGAAGCTTTCTTT. Encoded protein: CASRSPQGMNTEAFF.

The chain recombines TRBV27 with TRBJ1-5; possible D gene TRBD1, 6 bases. This CDR3 has 14 amino acids. CDR1 and CDR2 (germline): MNHEY, SMNVEV (reference sequence). Trimming took 6 bases from V and 3 from J, leaving 12 bases between them. CDR3 coding DNA: TGTGCCAGCAGCCCTCGACAGGACAATCAGCCCCAGCATTTT. Its protein product is CASSPRQDNQPQHF.

The rearrangement uses TRBV27 and TRBJ2-1; D is possibly TRBD2 (5 bases). Trimming left V 4 bases short and J 1 base short, with 8 bases between. The CDR3 has 14 residues. Germline lookup yields CDR1 MNHEY and CDR2 SMNVEV (reference sequence). CDR3 coding DNA: TGTGCCAGCAGTTATAGGGAGTCCTACAATGAGCAGTTCTTC. This codes for CASSYRESYNEQFF.

The chain carries TRBV27 and TRBJ2-7; D call uncertain. This CDR3 has 14 amino acids. Germline V CDR1 and CDR2: MNHEY, SMNVEV (reference sequence). V was cut by 8 bases and J by 3 bases, with 17 bases left in between. This chain's CDR3 is CASRSMDPFYEQYF. The CDR3 nucleotides read TGTGCCAGCCGTTCTATGGACCCATTCTACGAGCAGTACTTC.

This clone was detected only once. This chain links TRBV5-1 with TRBJ2-7; D is unclear. The CDR3 loop spans 14 amino acids. Germline V gene sequence: CDR1 SGHRS, CDR2 YFSETQ. V was cut by 0 bases and J by 7 bases, with 14 bases left in between. CDR3 DNA sequence: TGCGCCAGCAGCTTGGCCCCTCAAGAAGGGGAGCAGTACTTC. Translating it yields CASSLAPQEGEQYF.

As concerns this clone: Additional DNA sequences in this sample encode the identical CDR3. The genes are TRBV5-5 and TRBJ2-5; maybe TRBD1 (6 bases). Germline loops: CDR1 SGHKS, CDR2 YYEKEE (reference sequence). The CDR3 contains 14 residues. V was trimmed by 0 bases and J by 2 bases, leaving 8 bases between them. As DNA, the CDR3 is TGTGCCAGCAGCTTGGACAGGGCTCAAGAGACCCAGTACTTC. Translation: CASSLDRAQETQYF.

The CDR3 DNA sequence: TGTGCCAGCAGCCACCTCCGGGGGACAGGGTGGTATGAGCAGTTCTTC. Amino acids: CASSHLRGTGWYEQFF. The genes are TRBV7-2 and TRBJ2-1; 9 nucleotides align to TRBD1. The CDR3 runs to 16 residues. V was pared by 5 bases and J by 8 bases, with 13 bases of the junction left unmatched. Germline loops: CDR1 SGHTA, CDR2 FQGNSA.

V and J are TRBV10-3 and TRBJ2-7; 8 bases line up with TRBD1. V was clipped by 2 bases and J by 4 bases; unmatched bases: 1. The CDR3 length is 13 residues. The germline gives CDR1 ENHRY, CDR2 SYGVKD. The CDR3 is CAISEGQGYEQYF. Written as DNA, the CDR3 is TGTGCCATCAGTGAGGGACAGGGATACGAGCAGTACTTC.

This clone was seen only once. The rearrangement joins TRBV7-9 to TRBJ2-7, with unresolved D. CDR1 is SEHNR, CDR2 FQNEAQ, per germline (reference sequence). The CDR3 loop spans 15 amino acids. V lost 7 bases and J lost 0, with 16 bases in between. CDR3 amino acids: CASTLLTLSSYEQYF. As DNA, the CDR3 is TGTGCCAGCACCCTTTTGACACTTAGCTCCTACGAGCAGTACTTC.

The chain employs TRBV25-1 and TRBJ2-3; possibly TRBD2 for D (5 bases). Trimming cost V 8 bases and J 2 bases, with 14 bases left between them. The germline V gene has CDR1 MGHDK and CDR2 SYGVNS. This CDR3 is 14 amino acids long. CDR3 protein: CASSYGGITDTQYF. The CDR3 bases are TGTGCCAGCTCCTACGGAGGAATCACAGATACGCAGTATTTT.

This clone was seen a single time. The chain employs TRBV7-3 and TRBJ2-7; a weak D match, TRBD2 (6 bases). The CDR3 totals 14 residues. V lost 3 bases and J 0 bases, leaving 9 bases between the germline ends. The V gene's germline CDR1 is SGHTA and CDR2 FQGTGA. Here the CDR3 reads CASSLERVSYEQYF. The CDR3 DNA reads TGTGCCAGCAGCTTGGAGCGGGTCTCCTACGAGCAGTACTTC. Full variable domain (rest looked up from reference TRBV7-3 and TRBJ2-7): GAGVSQTPSNKVTEKGKYVELRCDPISGHTALYWYRQSLGQGPEFLIYFQGTGAADDSGLPNDRFFAVRPEGSVSTLKIQRTERGDSAVYLCASSLERVSYEQYFGPGTRLTVT.

This chain joins TRBV7-9 and TRBJ2-2; 9 nucleotides line up with TRBD1. V lost 9 bases, J lost 6 bases, and 11 bases stayed unmatched. Germline V lookup: CDR1 SEHNR, CDR2 FQNEAQ (reference sequence). The CDR3 is 15 amino acids. CDR3 sequence: CASNTGTGKAGELFF. The CDR3 DNA follows: TGTGCCAGTAACACTGGGACAGGGAAGGCCGGGGAGCTGTTTTTT.

This clone was picked up one time. At one of its ends the junction is not consistent with the germline gene, which may arise from a read error. The chain is built from TRBV2 and TRBJ2-7, with 9 positions matching TRBD1. CDR1 is SNHLY, CDR2 FYNNEI, per germline. The CDR3 contains 16 residues. The CDR3 protein is CASSGGQGTRSYGQYF. CDR3 DNA: TGTGCCAGCAGTGGAGGACAGGGGACGCGGAGTTACGGGCAGTACTTC.

This rearrangement joins TRBV19 to TRBJ1-3, with D unclear. The V end was cut by 3 bases, the J end by 3 bases, with 9 bases between. Germline V gene data show CDR1 as LNHDA and CDR2 as SQIVND (reference sequence). The CDR3 is 14 residues long. The CDR3 DNA follows: TGTGCCAGTAGTATTACCGGGGTTGGAAACACCATATATTTT. Encoded protein: CASSITGVGNTIYF.

CDR3 residues: CSVDPGGTYEQYF. CDR3 nucleotide sequence: TGCAGCGTTGATCCAGGAGGGACCTACGAGCAGTACTTC. The chain carries TRBV29-1 and TRBJ2-7; perhaps TRBD2 as D (6 bases). The CDR3 contains 13 residues. Germline CDR1 SQVTM, CDR2 ANQGSEA. V lost 3 bases, J lost 2 bases, and 11 bases lay in between.